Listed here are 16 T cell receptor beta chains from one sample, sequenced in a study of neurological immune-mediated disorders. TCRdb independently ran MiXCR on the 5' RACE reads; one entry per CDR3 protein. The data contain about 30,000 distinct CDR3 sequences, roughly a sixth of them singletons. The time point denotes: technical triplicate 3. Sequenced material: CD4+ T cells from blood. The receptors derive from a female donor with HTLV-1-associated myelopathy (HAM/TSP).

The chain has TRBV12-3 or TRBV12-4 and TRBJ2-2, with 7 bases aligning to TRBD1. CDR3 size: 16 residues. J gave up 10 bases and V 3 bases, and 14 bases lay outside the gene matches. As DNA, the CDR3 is TGTGCCAGCAGTTTCGACAGGGATGTGAAAACAGAGGAGCTGTTTTTT. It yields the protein CASSFDRDVKTEELFF.

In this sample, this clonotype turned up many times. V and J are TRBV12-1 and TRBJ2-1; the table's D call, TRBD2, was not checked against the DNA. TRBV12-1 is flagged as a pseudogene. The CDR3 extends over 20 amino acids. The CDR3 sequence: CASSSAPRGGLYPPYNEQFF. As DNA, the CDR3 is TGTGCCAGCAGCTCAGCTCCGCGGGGGGGCCTGTATCCCCCCTACAATGAGCAGTTCTTC.

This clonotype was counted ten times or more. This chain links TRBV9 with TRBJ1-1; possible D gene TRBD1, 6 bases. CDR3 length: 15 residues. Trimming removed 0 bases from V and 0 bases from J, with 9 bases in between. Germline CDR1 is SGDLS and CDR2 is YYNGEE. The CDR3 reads CASSVAGAMNTEAFF. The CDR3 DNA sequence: TGTGCCAGCAGCGTAGCAGGGGCCATGAACACTGAAGCTTTCTTT.

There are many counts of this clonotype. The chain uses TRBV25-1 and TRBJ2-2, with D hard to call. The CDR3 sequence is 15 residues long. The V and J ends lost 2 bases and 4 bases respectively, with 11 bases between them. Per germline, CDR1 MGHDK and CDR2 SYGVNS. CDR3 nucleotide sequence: TGTGCCAGCAGTGAAAGGGAAAGGAGCACCGGGGAGCTGTTTTTT. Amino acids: CASSERERSTGELFF.

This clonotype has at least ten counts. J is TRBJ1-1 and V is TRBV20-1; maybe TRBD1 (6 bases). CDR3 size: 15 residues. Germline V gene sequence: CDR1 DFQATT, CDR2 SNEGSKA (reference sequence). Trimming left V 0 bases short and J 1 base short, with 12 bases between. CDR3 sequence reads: CSARDFGQRNTEAFF. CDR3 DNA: TGCAGTGCTAGAGATTTTGGACAGCGGAACACTGAAGCTTTCTTT.

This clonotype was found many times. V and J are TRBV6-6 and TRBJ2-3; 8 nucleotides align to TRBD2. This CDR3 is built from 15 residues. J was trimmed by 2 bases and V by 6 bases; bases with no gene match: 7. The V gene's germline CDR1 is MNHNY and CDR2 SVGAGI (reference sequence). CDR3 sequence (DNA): TGTGCCAGCAGGGAGCGGGGGTTATCCACAGATACGCAGTATTTT. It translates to CASRERGLSTDTQYF.

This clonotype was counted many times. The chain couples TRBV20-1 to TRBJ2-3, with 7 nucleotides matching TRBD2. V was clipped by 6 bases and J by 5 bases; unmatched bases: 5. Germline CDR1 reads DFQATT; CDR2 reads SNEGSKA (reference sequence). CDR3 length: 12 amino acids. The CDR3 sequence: CSAEERGDTQYF. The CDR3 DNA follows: TGCAGTGCAGAAGAGCGGGGAGATACGCAGTATTTT.

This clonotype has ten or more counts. This chain's CDR3 is CASRGRVTYEQYF. CDR3 nucleotide sequence: TGTGCCAGCCGAGGACGCGTTACCTACGAGCAGTACTTC. The rearrangement joins TRBV12-3 or TRBV12-4 to TRBJ2-7; the D is unclear. There are 13 residues in the CDR3. The V and J ends lost 8 bases and 2 bases respectively, with 13 bases between them.

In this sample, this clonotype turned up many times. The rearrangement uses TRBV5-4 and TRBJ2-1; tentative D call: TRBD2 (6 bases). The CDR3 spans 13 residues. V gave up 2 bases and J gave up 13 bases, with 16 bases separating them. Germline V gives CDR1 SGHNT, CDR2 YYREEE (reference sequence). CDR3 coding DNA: TGTGCCAGCAGCTTTGACCAAGGAGGGAGACAGTTCTTC. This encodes CASSFDQGGRQFF.

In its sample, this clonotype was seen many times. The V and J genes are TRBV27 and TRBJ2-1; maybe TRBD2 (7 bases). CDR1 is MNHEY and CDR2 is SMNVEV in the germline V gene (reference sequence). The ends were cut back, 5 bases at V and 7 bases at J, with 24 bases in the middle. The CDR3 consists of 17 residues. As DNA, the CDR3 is TGTGCCAGCAGTCCGTACCTTTGGGGGGGGGCTCTAAATGAGCAGTTCTTC. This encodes CASSPYLWGGALNEQFF.

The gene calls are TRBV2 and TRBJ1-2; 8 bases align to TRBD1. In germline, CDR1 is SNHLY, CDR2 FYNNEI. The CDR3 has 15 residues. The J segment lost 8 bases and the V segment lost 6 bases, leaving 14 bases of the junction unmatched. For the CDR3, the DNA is TGTGCCAGCAGAGAACTCGACAGGGGAGATGAAGGCTACACCTTC. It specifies CASRELDRGDEGYTF.

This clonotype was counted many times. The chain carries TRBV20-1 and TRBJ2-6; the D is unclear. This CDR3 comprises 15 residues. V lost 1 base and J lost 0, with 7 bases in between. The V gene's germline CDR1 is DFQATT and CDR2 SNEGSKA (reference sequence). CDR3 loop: CSARVFLSGANVLTF. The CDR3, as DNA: TGCAGTGCTAGAGTTTTCCTCTCTGGGGCCAACGTCCTGACTTTC.

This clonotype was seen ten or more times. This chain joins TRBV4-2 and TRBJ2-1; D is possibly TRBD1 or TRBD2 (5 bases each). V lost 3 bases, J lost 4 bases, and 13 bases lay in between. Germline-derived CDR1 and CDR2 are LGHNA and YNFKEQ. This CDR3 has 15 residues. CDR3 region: CASSHDRDGYNEQFF. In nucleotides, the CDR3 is TGTGCCAGCAGCCATGACCGGGACGGGTACAATGAGCAGTTCTTC.

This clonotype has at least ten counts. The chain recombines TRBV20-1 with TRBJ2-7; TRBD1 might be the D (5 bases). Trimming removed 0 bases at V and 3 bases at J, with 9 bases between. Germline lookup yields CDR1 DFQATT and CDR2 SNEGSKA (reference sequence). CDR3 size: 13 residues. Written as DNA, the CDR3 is TGCAGTGCTAGAGATGGTAGGGGCTACGAGCAGTACTTC. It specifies CSARDGRGYEQYF.

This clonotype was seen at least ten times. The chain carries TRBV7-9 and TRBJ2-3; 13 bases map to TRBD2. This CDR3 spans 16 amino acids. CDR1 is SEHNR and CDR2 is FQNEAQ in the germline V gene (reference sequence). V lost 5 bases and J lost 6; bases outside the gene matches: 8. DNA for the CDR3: TGTGCCAGCAGCAAACTAGCGGGAGGGCGAGGGGATACGCAGTATTTT. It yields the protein CASSKLAGGRGDTQYF.

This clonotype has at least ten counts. The CDR3 sequence: CATSREIRGDIQYF. The CDR3 DNA sequence: TGTGCCACCAGCAGAGAGATTCGGGGGGACATTCAGTACTTC. The rearrangement joins TRBV15 to TRBJ2-4; 7 bases line up with TRBD2. The CDR3 totals 14 residues. Germline V gives CDR1 LNHNV, CDR2 YYDKDF (reference sequence). The J segment lost 8 bases and the V segment lost 0 bases, leaving 4 bases of the junction unmatched.